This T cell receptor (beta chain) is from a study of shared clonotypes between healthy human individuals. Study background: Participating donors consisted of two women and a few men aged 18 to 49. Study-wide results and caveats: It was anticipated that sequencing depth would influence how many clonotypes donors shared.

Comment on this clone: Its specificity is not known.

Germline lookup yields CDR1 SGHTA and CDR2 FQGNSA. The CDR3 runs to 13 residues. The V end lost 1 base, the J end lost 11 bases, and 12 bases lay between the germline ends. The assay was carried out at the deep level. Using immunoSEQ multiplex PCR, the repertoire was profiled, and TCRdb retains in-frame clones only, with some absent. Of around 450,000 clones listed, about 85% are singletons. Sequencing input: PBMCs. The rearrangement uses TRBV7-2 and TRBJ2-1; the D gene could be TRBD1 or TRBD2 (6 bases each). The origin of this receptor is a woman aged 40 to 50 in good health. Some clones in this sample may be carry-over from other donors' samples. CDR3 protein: CASSLGGGPQQFF. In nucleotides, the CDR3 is TGTGCCAGCAGCTTAGGAGGGGGGCCCCAGCAGTTCTTC.